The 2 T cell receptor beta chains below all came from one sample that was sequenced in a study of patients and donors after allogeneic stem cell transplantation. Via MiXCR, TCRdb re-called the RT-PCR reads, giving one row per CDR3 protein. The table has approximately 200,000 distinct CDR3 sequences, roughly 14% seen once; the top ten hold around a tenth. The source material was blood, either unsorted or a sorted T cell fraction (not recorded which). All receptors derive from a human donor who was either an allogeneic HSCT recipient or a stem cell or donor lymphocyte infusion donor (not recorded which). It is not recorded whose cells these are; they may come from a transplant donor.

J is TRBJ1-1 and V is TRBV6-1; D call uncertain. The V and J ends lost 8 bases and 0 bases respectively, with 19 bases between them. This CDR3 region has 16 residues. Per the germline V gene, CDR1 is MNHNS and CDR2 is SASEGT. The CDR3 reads CASCRVMSLMNTEAFF. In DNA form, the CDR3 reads TGTGCCAGCTGCCGGGTAATGTCTTTAATGAACACTGAAGCTTTCTTT.

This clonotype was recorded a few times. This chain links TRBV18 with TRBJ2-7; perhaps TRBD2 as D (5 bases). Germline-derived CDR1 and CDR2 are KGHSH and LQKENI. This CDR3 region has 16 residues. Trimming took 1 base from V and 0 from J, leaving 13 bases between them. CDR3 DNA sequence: TGTGCCAGCTCACCACGAAATGGAGGCAGCTCCTACGAGCAGTACTTC. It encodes CASSPRNGGSSYEQYF.